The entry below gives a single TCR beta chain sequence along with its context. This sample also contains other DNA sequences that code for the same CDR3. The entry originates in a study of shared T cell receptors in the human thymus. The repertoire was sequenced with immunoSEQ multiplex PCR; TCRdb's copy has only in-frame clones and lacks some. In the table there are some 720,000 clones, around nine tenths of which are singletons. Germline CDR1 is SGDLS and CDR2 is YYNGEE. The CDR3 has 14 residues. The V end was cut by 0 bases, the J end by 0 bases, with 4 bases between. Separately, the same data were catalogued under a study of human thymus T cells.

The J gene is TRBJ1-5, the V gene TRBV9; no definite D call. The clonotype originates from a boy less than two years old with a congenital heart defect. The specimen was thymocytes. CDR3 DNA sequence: TGTGCCAGCAGCGTAGGGCCTAGCAATCAGCCCCAGCATTTT. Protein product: CASSVGPSNQPQHF.